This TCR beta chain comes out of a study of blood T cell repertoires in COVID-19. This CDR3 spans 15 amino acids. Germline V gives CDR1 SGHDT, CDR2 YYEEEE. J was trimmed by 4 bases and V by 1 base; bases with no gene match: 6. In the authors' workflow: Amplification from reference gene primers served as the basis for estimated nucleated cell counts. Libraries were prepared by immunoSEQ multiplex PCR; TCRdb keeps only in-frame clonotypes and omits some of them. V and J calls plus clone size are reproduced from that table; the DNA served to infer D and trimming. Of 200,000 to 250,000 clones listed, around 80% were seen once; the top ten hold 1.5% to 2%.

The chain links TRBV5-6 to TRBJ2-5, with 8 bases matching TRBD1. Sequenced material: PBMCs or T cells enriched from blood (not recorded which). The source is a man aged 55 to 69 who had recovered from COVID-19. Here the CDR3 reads CASSLRQGAGETQYF. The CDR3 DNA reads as TGTGCCAGCAGCTTGAGGCAGGGGGCGGGAGAGACCCAGTACTTC.